Sequencing of this T cell receptor beta chain was carried out in a study of T cell repertoires in cytomegalovirus infection (dated by TCRdb to about 2019). At the level of the whole study: Because public TCR beta signatures pointed to carriage of CMV infection together with the matching HLA type, the HLA type of each donor mattered for the analysis.

Overall results and qualifications from the work: Carriers of CMV infection plus the relevant HLA type were discriminated by the cumulative frequency of public TCR beta family members in the study cohort and in an independent roughly 320-donor cohort. The ex vivo response was dominated by HLA-C-restricted CMV-specific TCR beta clonotypes, which also provided the single most frequent clonotype in two of eight donors.

Sequencing instrument: Illumina HiSeq 1500. The public reads were reanalyzed by TCRdb: fastp trimming at Q25, MiXCR alignment, in-frame beta chains only. Rows with a matching CDR3 protein are joined into one entry that keeps the most common DNA and genes. Here the sample has about 180,000 distinct CDR3 sequences; 14% occur a single time. In total, the top ten clones hold 25% to 30% of the sample. Of note for this clonotype: Its antigen is still unknown. No per-base quality is available; no much larger clone lies one base away.

The germline V gene specifies MDHEN as CDR1 and SYDVKM as CDR2. Trimming accounts for 2 bases at V and 6 bases at J, while the number of junction bases matched to no gene is 5. The CDR3 measures 15 amino acids from cysteine to phenylalanine. Only the CDR3 part of the read is kept: 45 bases, read in frame from the first base. The V gene is TRBV28 and the J gene is TRBJ2-3; a stretch of 10 junction bases matches TRBD2. This TCR came from a human donor in good health (CMV status not recorded). Some clones in this sample may be carry-over from other donors' samples. The sample taken for sequencing was PBMCs. The CDR3 region reads CASSLPLAGVDTQYF. The DNA reads TGTGCCAGCAGTTTACCCCTAGCGGGAGTGGATACGCAGTATTTT.